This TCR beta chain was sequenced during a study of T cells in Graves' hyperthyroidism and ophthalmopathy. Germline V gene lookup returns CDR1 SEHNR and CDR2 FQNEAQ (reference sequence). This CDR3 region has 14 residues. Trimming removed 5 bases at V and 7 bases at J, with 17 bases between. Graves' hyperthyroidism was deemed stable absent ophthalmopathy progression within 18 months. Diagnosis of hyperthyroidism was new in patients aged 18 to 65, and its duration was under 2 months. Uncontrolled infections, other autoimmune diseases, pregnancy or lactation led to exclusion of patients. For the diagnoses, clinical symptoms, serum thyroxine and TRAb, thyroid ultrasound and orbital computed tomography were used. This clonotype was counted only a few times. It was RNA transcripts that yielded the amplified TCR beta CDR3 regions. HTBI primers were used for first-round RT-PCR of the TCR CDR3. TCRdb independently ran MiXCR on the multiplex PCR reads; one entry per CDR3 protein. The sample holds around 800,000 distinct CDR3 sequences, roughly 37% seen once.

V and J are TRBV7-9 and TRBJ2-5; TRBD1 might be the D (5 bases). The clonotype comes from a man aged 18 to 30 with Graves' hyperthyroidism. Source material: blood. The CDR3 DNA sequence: TGTGCCAGCAGCCGTCAGGGCTGGACGGGGACCCAGTACTTC. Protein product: CASSRQGWTGTQYF.